This TCR beta chain was found in a study of blood T cell repertoires in COVID-19. For the study at large: PBMCs, B-cell-depleted T cells, or T cells provided the cDNA or gDNA that made up the material.

Sequencing used immunoSEQ multiplex PCR; TCRdb keeps in-frame clones, though not all of them. Among about 150,000 clones listed, 80% to 90% were seen once. The V and J ends lost 5 bases and 5 bases respectively, with 15 bases between them. Germline V gene data show CDR1 as LNHDA and CDR2 as SQIVND (reference sequence). This CDR3 comprises 15 residues. The V and J genes are TRBV19 and TRBJ1-4, with D tentatively TRBD1 (6 bases). The sample was peripheral blood. The receptor was isolated from a man between 18 and 35 years old with COVID-19, enrolled during active disease. CDR3 nucleotide sequence: TGTGCCAGTAGTCCACACAGGGCTCTAAATGAAAAACTGTTTTTT. Protein: CASSPHRALNEKLFF. Based on the CDR3 plus reference TRBV19 and TRBJ1-4, the full variable domain is DGGITQSPKYLFRKEGQNVTLSCEQNLNHDAMYWYRQDPGQGLRLIYYSQIVNDFQKGDIAEGYSVSREKKESFPLTVTSAQKNPTAFYLCASSPHRALNEKLFFGSGTQLSVL.